A selection of T cell receptor beta chains follows, all from one sample in a study of blood T cell repertoires in COVID-19. Here immunoSEQ multiplex PCR was the method, and the copy in TCRdb shows in-frame clones only, minus some. Among roughly 130,000 clones listed, about 87% were seen once. The sample consisted of peripheral blood. The receptors derive from an older woman with acute or convalescent COVID-19. Both conserved end residues are part of each CDR3. A D gene is named only where the DNA matches it firmly. Not all rows give a size; the values are once, few, many and, for expanded clones, a class.

TRBV27	.	.	TRBJ1-3	TGTGCCAGTCGCGCTGGAAACACCATATATTTT	CASRAGNTIYF
TRBV5-3	.	.	TRBJ1-1	TGTGCCAGAAGAGCAGCTTTCTTT	CARRAAFF
TRBV3-1/TRBV3-2	.	TRBD2	TRBJ2-7	TGTGCCAGCAGTACTAGCGGAGGCTACGAGCAGTACTTC	CASSTSGGYEQYF
TRBV5-1	.	TRBD2	TRBJ2-1	TGCGCCAGCAGCTTGAGGACTAGCGGCACCCTTAGCTCCTACAATGAGCAGTTCTTC	CASSLRTSGTLSSYNEQFF
TRBV27	.	.	TRBJ2-5	TGTGCCAGCAGTTTTGTGGGGACTCGCGAGACCCAGTACTTC	CASSFVGTRETQYF
TRBV28	.	.	TRBJ2-1	TGTGCCAGCAGCGAGGAGGTCGGAAATGAGCAGTTCTTC	CASSEEVGNEQFF
TRBV5-1	.	TRBD1	TRBJ2-7	TGCGCCAGCACCCCGGGACAGGGGGCCTACGAGCAGTACTTC	CASTPGQGAYEQYF
TRBV3-1/TRBV3-2	once	TRBD1	TRBJ1-2	TGTGCCAGCAGACTTGGACAGGGCCTGGCTTACACCTTC	CASRLGQGLAYTF
TRBV25-1	few	.	TRBJ1-1	TGTGCCAGCAGCAGGGGCGGGGGTATGAACACTGAAGCTTTCTTT	CASSRGGGMNTEAFF
TRBV20-1	.	TRBD1	TRBJ1-1	TGCAGTGCTAGTGGACAGGGTGAAGCTTTCTTT	CSASGQGEAFF
TRBV6-6	once	.	TRBJ2-1	TGTGCCAGTGCGGGACAGGCGGGGGACAATGAGCAGTTCTTC	CASAGQAGDNEQFF
TRBV9	.	.	TRBJ1-3	TGTGCCAGCAGCGTCCCGGGAGCCGGAAACACCATATATTTT	CASSVPGAGNTIYF
TRBV27	.	.	TRBJ2-7	TGTGCCAGCAGCCTAACCTGGACCGCGGGGGAGCAGTACTTC	CASSLTWTAGEQYF
TRBV11-2	.	.	TRBJ1-2	TGTGCCAGCAGCAGATCCCGGACAGATGGCTACACCTTC	CASSRSRTDGYTF
TRBV9	.	.	TRBJ2-1	TGTGCCAGCAGCGAATCTATGTCCTACAATGAGCAGTTCTTC	CASSESMSYNEQFF
TRBV29-1	.	.	TRBJ1-2	TGCAGCGTATATGGGACATCGGGGCTAGCTAACTATGGCTACACCTTC	CSVYGTSGLANYGYTF
TRBV19	.	.	TRBJ1-4	TGTGCCAGTAGTTATAGAGGGCAGTTGGAAAAACTGTTTTTT	CASSYRGQLEKLFF
TRBV30	.	.	TRBJ1-6	TGTGCCTGGAGTCAGAAACCCAATTCACCCCTCCACTTT	CAWSQKPNSPLHF
TRBV6-5	once	TRBD2	TRBJ2-7	TGTGCCAGCAGTTTTGAGGGAGGGCCTTCCTACGAGCAGTACTTC	CASSFEGGPSYEQYF
TRBV15	.	.	TRBJ2-7	TGTGCCACCAGCCCCGGCGGGGTAGGGTCCTACGAGCAGTACTTC	CATSPGGVGSYEQYF
TRBV11-1	.	TRBD2	TRBJ2-5	TGTGCCAGCAGCCCGGCGGGAGCGGGAGGTGAGACCCAGTACTTC	CASSPAGAGGETQYF
TRBV6-2/TRBV6-3	.	.	TRBJ2-3	TGTGCCAGCAGTCCGATGGGGCACACGCAGTATTTT	CASSPMGHTQYF
TRBV5-8	.	.	TRBJ2-1	TGTGCCAGCAGCTTGTATAGCGGACTCGTGAGCAATGAGCAGTTCTTC	CASSLYSGLVSNEQFF
TRBV7-9	.	TRBD2	TRBJ2-3	TGTGCCAGCACGGGACTAGCGGGAAGTACAGATACGCAGTATTTT	CASTGLAGSTDTQYF
TRBV24-1	.	.	TRBJ1-1	TGTGCCACCTCGCGGGGGGACACTGAAGCTTTCTTT	CATSRGDTEAFF
TRBV7-8	.	TRBD2	TRBJ2-1	TGTGCCAGCAGCATCTTTGCCGCGGGAGGGCCGATCTACAATGAGCAGTTCTTC	CASSIFAAGGPIYNEQFF
TRBV7-2	.	.	TRBJ2-2	TGTGCCAGCAGCTGGAGGGCAGGGCACGGGAGCGCCGGGGAGCTGTTTTTT	CASSWRAGHGSAGELFF
TRBV7-9	once	TRBD2	TRBJ2-1	TGTGCCAGCAGCTTAGTCAGCGGGAGGGTGCATGAGCAGTTCTTC	CASSLVSGRVHEQFF
TRBV28	.	TRBD1	TRBJ1-2	TGTGCCAGCAGACCCGGGACAGGACATAGCGGCTACACCTTC	CASRPGTGHSGYTF
TRBV21-1	.	.	TRBJ2-1	TGTGCCAGCACCGGGGGACTAGCGGCTTTAAATGAGCAGTTCTTC	CASTGGLAALNEQFF
TRBV5-5	.	.	TRBJ2-5	TGTGCCAGCAGCTTGGGACAGGGAGGAGAGACCCAGTACTTC	CASSLGQGGETQYF
TRBV19	once	.	TRBJ1-2	TGTGCCAGTAGTACGGGGGTCCCCAGCGGCTATGGCTACACCTTC	CASSTGVPSGYGYTF
TRBV30	.	.	TRBJ2-1	TGTGCCTGGAGTGTACCGGGTCCGCTTTACAATGAGCAGTTCTTC	CAWSVPGPLYNEQFF
TRBV29-1	.	.	TRBJ2-5	TGCAGCGTTCGGCGGCAAGAGACCCAGTACTTC	CSVRRQETQYF
TRBV14	.	.	TRBJ1-1	TGTGCCAGCAGCCTCCTTGGGACCTCCGGGGGAGCTTTCTTT	CASSLLGTSGGAFF
TRBV6-5	.	TRBD1	TRBJ1-2	TGTGCCAGCAGTAGACGGACAGGGTATGGCTACACCTTC	CASSRRTGYGYTF
TRBV28	.	.	TRBJ1-1	TGTGCCAGCAGCGCCCTCGGGGCTGAAGCTTTCTTT	CASSALGAEAFF
TRBV7-2	.	TRBD1	TRBJ1-5	TGTGCCAGCAGCTTAGAGGGACAGGGTGACAATCAGCCCCAGCATTTT	CASSLEGQGDNQPQHF
TRBV5-5	.	TRBD2	TRBJ2-2	TGTGCCAGCAGCACCTGGGCTAGCGGGACGGGCGGGGAGCTGTTTTTT	CASSTWASGTGGELFF
TRBV6-5	.	TRBD1	TRBJ1-2	TGTGCCAGCAGTTACTCCGATCAGGGGGCTGGCTACACCTTC	CASSYSDQGAGYTF
TRBV27	.	TRBD2	TRBJ2-2	TGTGCCAGCAGTTGGAACGGACTAGCGGGAGTTACCGGGGAGCTGTTTTTT	CASSWNGLAGVTGELFF
TRBV10-2	.	.	TRBJ1-1	TGCGCCAGCAGCCCCAATACTGAAGCTTTCTTT	CASSPNTEAFF
TRBV5-1	.	TRBD2	TRBJ2-1	TGCGCCAGCAGCTTGGAAGCTAGCGGATACAATGAGCAGTTCTTC	CASSLEASGYNEQFF
TRBV29-1	.	.	TRBJ2-3	TGCAGCGTTCACAGTCCTTACACAGATACGCAGTATTTT	CSVHSPYTDTQYF
TRBV30	.	.	TRBJ2-2	TGTGCCTGGAGTGGGGGAGAGCTTAGGTACACCGGGGAGCTGTTTTTT	CAWSGGELRYTGELFF
TRBV9	.	TRBD1	TRBJ2-7	TGTGCCAGCAGCATCACCGGGACAGGGCTTGAGCAGTACTTC	CASSITGTGLEQYF
TRBV18	.	TRBD2	TRBJ2-3	TGTGCCAGCTCACAGGGACTAGCCGATACTACAGATACGCAGTATTTT	CASSQGLADTTDTQYF
TRBV11-3	.	TRBD1	TRBJ1-2	TGTGCCAGCAGCGGAGGGACAGGGCTTGGATATGGCTACACCTTC	CASSGGTGLGYGYTF
TRBV7-8	few	.	TRBJ1-3	TGTGCCAGCAGCTTTACAGGGAATGCGAACACCATATATTTT	CASSFTGNANTIYF
TRBV5-1	.	TRBD2	TRBJ2-1	TGCGCCAGCAGCTCCGCGGGAGGGCGATACAATGAGCAGTTCTTC	CASSSAGGRYNEQFF
TRBV9	.	.	TRBJ1-3	TGTGCCAGCAGCGCCCTGGACACCTACTCTGGAAACACCATATATTTT	CASSALDTYSGNTIYF
TRBV5-1	.	TRBD2	TRBJ2-2	TGCGCCACCATGGGAGGGGCCGAAGAGCTGTTTTTT	CATMGGAEELFF
TRBV27	.	.	TRBJ1-4	TGTGCCAGCGGTTCTCTCGGGGGTAATGAAAAACTGTTTTTT	CASGSLGGNEKLFF
TRBV12-3/TRBV12-4	once	.	TRBJ1-5	TGTGCCACGAGTATGGGCAATCAGCCCCAGCATTTT	CATSMGNQPQHF
TRBV6-5	.	TRBD2	TRBJ2-5	TGTGCCAGCAGGGGACTAGCGGAAGAGACCCAGTACTTC	CASRGLAEETQYF
TRBV3-1/TRBV3-2	.	TRBD1	TRBJ1-1	TGTGCCAGCAGCCCGCAGGGGGAAACTAACACTGAAGCTTTCTTT	CASSPQGETNTEAFF